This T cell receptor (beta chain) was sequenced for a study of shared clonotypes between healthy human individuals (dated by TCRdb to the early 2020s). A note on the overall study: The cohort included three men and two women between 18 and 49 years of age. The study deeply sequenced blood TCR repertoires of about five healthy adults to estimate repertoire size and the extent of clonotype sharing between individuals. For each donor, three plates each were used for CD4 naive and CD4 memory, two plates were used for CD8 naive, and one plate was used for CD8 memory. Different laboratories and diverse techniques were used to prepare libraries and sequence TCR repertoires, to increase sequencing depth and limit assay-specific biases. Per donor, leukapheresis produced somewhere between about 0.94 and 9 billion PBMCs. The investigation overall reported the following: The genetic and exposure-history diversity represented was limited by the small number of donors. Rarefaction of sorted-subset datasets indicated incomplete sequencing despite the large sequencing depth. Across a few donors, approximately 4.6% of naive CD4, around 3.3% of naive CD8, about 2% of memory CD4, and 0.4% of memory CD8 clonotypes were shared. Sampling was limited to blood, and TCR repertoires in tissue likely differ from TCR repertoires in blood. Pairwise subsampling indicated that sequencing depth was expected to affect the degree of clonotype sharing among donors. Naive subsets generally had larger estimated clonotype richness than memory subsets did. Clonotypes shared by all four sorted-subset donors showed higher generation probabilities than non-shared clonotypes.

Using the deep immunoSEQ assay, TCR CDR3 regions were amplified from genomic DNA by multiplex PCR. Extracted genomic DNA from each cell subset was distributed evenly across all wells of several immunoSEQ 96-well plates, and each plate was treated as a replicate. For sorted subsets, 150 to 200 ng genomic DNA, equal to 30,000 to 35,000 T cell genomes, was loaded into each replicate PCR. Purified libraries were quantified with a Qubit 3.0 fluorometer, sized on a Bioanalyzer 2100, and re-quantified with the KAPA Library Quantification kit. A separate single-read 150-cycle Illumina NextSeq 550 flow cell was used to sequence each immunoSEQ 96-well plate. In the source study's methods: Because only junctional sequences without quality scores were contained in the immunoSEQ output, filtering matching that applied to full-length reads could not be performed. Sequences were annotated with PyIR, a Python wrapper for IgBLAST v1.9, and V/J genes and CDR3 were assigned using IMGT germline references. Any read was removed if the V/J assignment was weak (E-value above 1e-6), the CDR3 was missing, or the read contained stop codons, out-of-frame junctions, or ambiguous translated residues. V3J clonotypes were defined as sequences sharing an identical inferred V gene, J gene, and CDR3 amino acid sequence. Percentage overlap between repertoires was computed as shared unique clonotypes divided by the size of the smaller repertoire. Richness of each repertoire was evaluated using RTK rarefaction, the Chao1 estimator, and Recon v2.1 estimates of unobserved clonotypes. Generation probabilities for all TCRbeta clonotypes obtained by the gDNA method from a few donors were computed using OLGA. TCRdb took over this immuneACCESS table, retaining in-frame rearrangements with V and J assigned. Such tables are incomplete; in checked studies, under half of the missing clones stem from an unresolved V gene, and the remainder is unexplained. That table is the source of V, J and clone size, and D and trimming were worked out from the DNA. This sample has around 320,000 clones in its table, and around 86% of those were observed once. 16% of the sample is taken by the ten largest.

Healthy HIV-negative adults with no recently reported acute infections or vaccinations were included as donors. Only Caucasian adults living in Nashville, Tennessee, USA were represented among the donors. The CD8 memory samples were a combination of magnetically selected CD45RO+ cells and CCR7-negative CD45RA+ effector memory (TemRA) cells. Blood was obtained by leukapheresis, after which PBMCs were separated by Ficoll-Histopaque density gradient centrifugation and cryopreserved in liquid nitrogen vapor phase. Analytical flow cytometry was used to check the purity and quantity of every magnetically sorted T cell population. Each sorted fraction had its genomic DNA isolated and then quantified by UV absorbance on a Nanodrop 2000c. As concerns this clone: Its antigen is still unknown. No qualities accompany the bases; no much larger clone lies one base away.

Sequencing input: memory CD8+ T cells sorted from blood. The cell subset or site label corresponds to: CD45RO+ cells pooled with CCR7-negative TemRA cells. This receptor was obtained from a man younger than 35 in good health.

The DNA sequence reads TGTGCCAGCAGTGGACTAGGCGTCCGGTACTTC. The translation is CASSGLGVRYF. The sequence is built from TRBV6-1 and TRBJ2-5; TRBD2 is a weak D gene call, 6 bases matching. Spanning cysteine to phenylalanine, the CDR3 consists of 11 amino acids. Only the CDR3 part of the read is kept: 33 bases, read in frame from the first base. In the germline V gene, CDR1 corresponds to MNHNS and CDR2 to SASEGT. V gives up 4 bases and J gives up 13 bases, and the segment between their germline ends measures 13 bases.